The present entry profiles one T cell receptor (beta chain) with its context. The target antigen is unknown. Here immunoSEQ multiplex PCR was the method, and the copy in TCRdb shows in-frame clones only, minus some. The profile shows hundreds of thousands of clones, almost 95% of them singletons. The data were taken from a study of T cell responses to AZD1222 COVID-19 vaccine. Notes on the study in general: Among vaccine-associated CD4 TCRs, coverage spanned spike, with dominance at 160-218 and 743-854. Among those given AZD1222, only five to seven were seropositive at baseline.

The V gene's germline CDR1 is MNHEY and CDR2 SVGAGI. The CDR3 is 15 amino acids. The J segment lost 3 bases and the V segment lost 6 bases, leaving 5 bases of the junction unmatched. Researchers grouped second doses given at about 4 or about 12 weeks into one pool. This clonotype originated in an adult who received the AZD1222 COVID-19 vaccine. The J gene is TRBJ1-4, the V gene TRBV6-5; 9 bases align to TRBD1. The sample was peripheral blood, taken 28 days after the second AZD1222 dose. The CDR3 spells CASRRTGAANEKLFF. The CDR3 DNA reads TGTGCCAGCAGACGGACAGGGGCGGCTAATGAAAAACTGTTTTTT.